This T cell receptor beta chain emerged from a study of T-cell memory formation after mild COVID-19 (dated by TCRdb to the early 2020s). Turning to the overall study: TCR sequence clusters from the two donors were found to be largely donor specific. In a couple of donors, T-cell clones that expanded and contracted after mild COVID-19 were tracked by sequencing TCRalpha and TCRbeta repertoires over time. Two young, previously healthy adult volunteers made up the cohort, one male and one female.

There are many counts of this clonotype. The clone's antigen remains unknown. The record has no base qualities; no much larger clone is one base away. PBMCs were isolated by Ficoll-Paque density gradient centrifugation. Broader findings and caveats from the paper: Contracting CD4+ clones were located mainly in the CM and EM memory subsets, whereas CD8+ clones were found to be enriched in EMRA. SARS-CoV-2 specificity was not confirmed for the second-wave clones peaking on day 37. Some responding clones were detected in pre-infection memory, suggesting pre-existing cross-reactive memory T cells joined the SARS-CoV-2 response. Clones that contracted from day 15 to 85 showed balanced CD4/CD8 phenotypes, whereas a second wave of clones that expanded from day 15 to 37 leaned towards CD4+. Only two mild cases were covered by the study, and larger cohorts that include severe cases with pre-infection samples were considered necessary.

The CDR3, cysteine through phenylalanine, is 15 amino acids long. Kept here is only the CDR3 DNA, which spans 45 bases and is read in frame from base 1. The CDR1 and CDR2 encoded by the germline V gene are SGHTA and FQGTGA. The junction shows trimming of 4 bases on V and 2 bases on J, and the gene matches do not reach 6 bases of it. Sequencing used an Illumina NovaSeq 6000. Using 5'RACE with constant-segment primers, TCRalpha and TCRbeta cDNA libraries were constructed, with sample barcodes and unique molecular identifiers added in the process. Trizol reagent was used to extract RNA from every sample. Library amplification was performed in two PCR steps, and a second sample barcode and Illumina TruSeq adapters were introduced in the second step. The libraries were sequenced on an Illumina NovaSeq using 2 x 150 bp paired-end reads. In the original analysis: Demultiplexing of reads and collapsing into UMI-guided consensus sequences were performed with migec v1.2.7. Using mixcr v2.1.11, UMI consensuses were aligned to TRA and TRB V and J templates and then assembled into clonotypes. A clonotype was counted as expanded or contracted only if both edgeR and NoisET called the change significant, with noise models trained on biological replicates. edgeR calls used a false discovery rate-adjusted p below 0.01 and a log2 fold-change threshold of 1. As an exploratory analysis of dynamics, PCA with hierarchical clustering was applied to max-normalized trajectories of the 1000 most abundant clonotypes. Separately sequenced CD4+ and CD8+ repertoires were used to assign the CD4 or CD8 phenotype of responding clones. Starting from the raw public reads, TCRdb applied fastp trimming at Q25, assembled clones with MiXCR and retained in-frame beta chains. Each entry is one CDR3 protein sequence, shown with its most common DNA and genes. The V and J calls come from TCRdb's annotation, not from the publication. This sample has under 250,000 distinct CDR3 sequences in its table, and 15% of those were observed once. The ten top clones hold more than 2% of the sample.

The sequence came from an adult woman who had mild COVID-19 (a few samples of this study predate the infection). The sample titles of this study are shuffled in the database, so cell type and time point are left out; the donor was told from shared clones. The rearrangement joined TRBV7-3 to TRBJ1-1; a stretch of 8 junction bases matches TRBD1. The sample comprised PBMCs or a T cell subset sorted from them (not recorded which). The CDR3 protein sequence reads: CASSSTGATNTEAFF. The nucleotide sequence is TGTGCCAGCAGCTCGACAGGGGCTACCAACACTGAAGCTTTCTTT.